The 18 T cell receptor beta chains below were found in one sample sequenced in a study of blood T cell repertoires in COVID-19. Generated by immunoSEQ multiplex PCR, the TCRdb table keeps only in-frame clones and is missing some. The table lists under 200,000 clones, 80% to 90% of them singletons. The specimen sequenced was peripheral blood. These receptor sequences come from a woman aged 45-65 years with COVID-19, enrolled during active disease.

The genes are TRBV6-1 and TRBJ1-6; D might be TRBD1 (6 bases). The V end was cut by 3 bases, the J end by 10 bases, with 19 bases between. The CDR3 loop spans 16 amino acids. Germline V gene sequence: CDR1 MNHNS, CDR2 SASEGT. In DNA form, the CDR3 reads TGTGCCAGCAGTGACAGGGGCGCGCGGACTGGATCACCCCTCCACTTT. Translating it yields CASSDRGARTGSPLHF.

This chain links TRBV15 with TRBJ1-4; 10 bases agree with TRBD1. The CDR3 is 17 amino acids. Germline values: CDR1 LNHNV, CDR2 YYDKDF (reference sequence). The V and J ends lost 2 bases and 4 bases, in that order; junction bases with no gene match: 7. The CDR3: CATSRPTGGPNNEKLFF. The CDR3 DNA is TGTGCCACCAGCAGACCGACAGGGGGCCCAAATAATGAAAAACTGTTTTTT.

With regard to this clone: Distinct nucleotide sequences in the sample also encode this CDR3. The chain is built from TRBV5-1 and TRBJ2-3; TRBD1 aligns across 7 bases. V trimming: 4 bases; J trimming: 1 base; junction bases outside the gene matches: 6. This CDR3 contains 15 residues. From germline, CDR1 is SGHRS and CDR2 YFSETQ. The CDR3 DNA sequence: TGCGCCAGCAGCCCCGGACAGGAACGCACAGATACGCAGTATTTT. Its translation is CASSPGQERTDTQYF.

This clone was counted once. V gene TRBV10-3 combines with J gene TRBJ2-1, with TRBD2 identical over 12 bases. Germline CDR1 ENHRY, CDR2 SYGVKD. The junction had 2 bases not matched to a gene; V was cut back by 0 bases and J by 5 bases. The CDR3 covers 16 residues. CDR3 sequence (DNA): TGTGCCATCAGTGAGTCGTGGACTAGCGGGAACAATGAGCAGTTCTTC. Amino acid sequence: CAISESWTSGNNEQFF.

The V gene is TRBV10-3, the J gene TRBJ2-3; D possibly corresponds to TRBD2 (6 bases). CDR1 is ENHRY and CDR2 is SYGVKD in the germline V gene. The CDR3 contains 15 residues. The ends were cut back, 4 bases at V and 5 bases at J, with 16 bases in the middle. Here the CDR3 reads CAISGAARGGDTQYF. DNA of the CDR3: TGTGCCATCAGTGGGGCCGCCCGGGGAGGAGATACGCAGTATTTT.

The V call is TRBV6-4, the J call TRBJ2-3; 7 nucleotides match TRBD2. Germline trimming cut 6 bases from V and 3 bases from J; bases unmatched to any gene: 6. The CDR3 spans 14 residues. From germline, CDR1 is MRHNA and CDR2 SNTAGT. This CDR3 reads CASSLGLGTDTQYF. The CDR3 nucleotides are TGTGCCAGCAGCCTCGGACTAGGGACAGATACGCAGTATTTT.

V and J are TRBV3-1 (or the pseudogene TRBV3-2) and TRBJ1-6, with D maybe TRBD1 (6 bases). This CDR3 is built from 15 residues. Trimming took off 4 bases at V and 9 bases at J, with 16 bases between the two ends. The V gene's germline CDR1 is LGHDT and CDR2 YNNKEL (reference sequence). This chain's CDR3 is CASSPQHRVGSPLHF. The CDR3 nucleotides are TGTGCCAGCAGCCCCCAACACAGGGTTGGTTCACCCCTCCACTTT.

This clone came up once. V and J are TRBV4-1 and TRBJ1-6, with 9 bases lining up with TRBD1. V shed 0 bases, J shed 10 bases, and the junction held 10 bases outside the gene matches. CDR1 is MGHRA and CDR2 is YSYEKL in the germline V gene. The CDR3 sequence is 17 residues long. CDR3: CASSQEMAGTGMSPLHF. CDR3 nucleotides: TGCGCCAGCAGCCAAGAGATGGCGGGGACAGGGATGTCACCCCTCCACTTT.

The rearrangement uses TRBV5-5 and TRBJ2-2; unclear D gene. This CDR3 has 16 residues. The V and J ends lost 5 bases and 0 bases respectively, with 14 bases between them. Germline-derived CDR1 and CDR2 are SGHKS and YYEKEE (reference sequence). CDR3: CASRRGVFANTGELFF. CDR3 nucleotides: TGTGCCAGCAGACGTGGAGTATTCGCGAACACCGGGGAGCTGTTTTTT.

V is TRBV10-3 and J is TRBJ2-3; TRBD1 matches 9 bases. Germline V gene sequence: CDR1 ENHRY, CDR2 SYGVKD. The CDR3 loop spans 14 amino acids. Unmatched junction bases numbered 3, after V lost 6 bases and J lost 2 bases. The CDR3 DNA is TGTGCCATCAGGGACAGGGGTTTCACAGATACGCAGTATTTT. This sequence encodes CAIRDRGFTDTQYF.

This chain uses TRBV12-3 or TRBV12-4 with TRBJ2-7; perhaps TRBD1 as D (5 bases). With 5 bases removed from V and 3 bases from J, the gap between germline ends came to 5 bases. This CDR3 contains 11 residues. The CDR3 coding sequence is TGTGCCAGCAGTCAGGGCTACGAGCAGTACTTC. The encoded protein is CASSQGYEQYF.

The chain couples TRBV5-1 to TRBJ1-4; 8 bases line up with TRBD1. This CDR3 is built from 16 residues. The germline V gene has CDR1 SGHRS and CDR2 YFSETQ. Losses at the gene ends were 3 bases for V and 4 bases for J; bases not matched to a gene: 8. CDR3 nucleotides: TGCGCCAGCAGCTCTCAGGGGGCCGTCCTTAATGAAAAACTGTTTTTT. Its translation is CASSSQGAVLNEKLFF.

V and J are TRBV12-3 or TRBV12-4 and TRBJ2-3, with D perhaps TRBD2 (6 bases). The ends were cut back, 6 bases at V and 7 bases at J, with 11 bases in the middle. The CDR3 covers 12 residues. The CDR3 DNA sequence: TGTGCCAGCAGGGCCGGGAGCAATACGCAGTATTTT. This sequence encodes CASRAGSNTQYF.

This clone has just a few counts. The chain is built from TRBV5-6 and TRBJ1-2, with 12 nucleotides matching TRBD1. The CDR3 contains 15 residues. The trim removed 3 bases at V and 3 bases at J, leaving 3 bases unmatched. Germline V lookup: CDR1 SGHDT, CDR2 YYEEEE. CDR3 amino acids: CASSWGQGAYYGYTF. The CDR3 DNA is TGTGCCAGCAGCTGGGGACAGGGGGCATACTATGGCTACACCTTC.

This clone was seen a handful of times. This chain uses TRBV13 with TRBJ2-3; tentatively, D is TRBD1 (6 bases). The CDR3 is 14 residues long. CDR1 is PRHDT and CDR2 is FYEKMQ in the germline V gene (reference sequence). Trimming took 2 bases from V and 3 from J, leaving 9 bases between them. CDR3 coding DNA: TGTGCCAGCAGCTTACCGGGGACAACAGATACGCAGTATTTT. It yields the protein CASSLPGTTDTQYF.

This chain uses TRBV6-5 with TRBJ1-2; maybe TRBD1 (6 bases). V lost 4 bases and J lost 7, with 19 bases in between. Germline V gives CDR1 MNHEY, CDR2 SVGAGI. The CDR3 consists of 15 residues. The CDR3 loop reads CASSLGWPGQRGYTF. The CDR3 nucleotides are TGTGCCAGCAGTTTAGGCTGGCCCGGACAGCGTGGCTACACCTTC.

This clone was observed once. The J gene is TRBJ2-7, the V gene TRBV7-9; D is possibly TRBD2 (5 bases). V gave up 8 bases and J gave up 0 bases, with 14 bases separating them. CDR1 SEHNR and CDR2 FQNEAQ come from the germline V gene (reference sequence). CDR3 size: 14 residues. CDR3 sequence: CASSSGLPSYEQYF. In nucleotides, the CDR3 is TGTGCCAGCTCCTCCGGACTTCCCTCCTACGAGCAGTACTTC.

This sequence joins TRBV4-1 and TRBJ1-5, with D maybe TRBD1 (5 bases). Germline V gene data show CDR1 as MGHRA and CDR2 as YSYEKL. The germline V and J ends were trimmed by 3 bases and 5 bases, with 11 bases remaining between them. The CDR3 is made up of 14 amino acids. The CDR3 reads CASSHQQEYQPQHF. For the CDR3, the DNA is TGCGCCAGCAGCCATCAACAGGAGTATCAGCCCCAGCATTTT.